Below, 26 T cell receptor beta chains from the same sample are listed, as sequenced in a study of T cell clonality in common variable immunodeficiency. The method was immunoSEQ multiplex PCR; TCRdb's version includes in-frame clones alone and lacks a portion of them. The specimen has 25,000 to 35,000 clones, none found just once. The study, taken as a whole, reports: Common variable immunodeficiency TCR beta sequences reportedly had fewer deletions and N-nucleotide insertions.

The antigens for these receptors are not known. Material: peripheral blood mononuclear cells. The receptor set was obtained from a human donor with common variable immunodeficiency.

A remark on this clone: From the germline J gene comes the end of the CDR3, since the read stops 3 residues before it. The chain recombines TRBV19 with TRBJ1-5, with 10 bases matching TRBD1. J was trimmed by 1 base and V by 3 bases; bases with no gene match: 9. The CDR3 loop spans 18 amino acids. Germline V gives CDR1 LNHDA, CDR2 SQIVND (reference sequence). CDR3 DNA, as far as it was read: TGTGCCAGTAGTATTGGTTCGGGGACAGGGGTGAGCAATCAGCCC. Translating gives CASSIGSGTGVSNQP. The whole CDR3 protein reads CASSIGSGTGVSNQPQHF.

This clone was seen repeatedly, ten times or more. With the read ending 3 residues before the CDR3 end, the germline J gene is used to fill in that end. The V and J genes are TRBV29-1 and TRBJ2-3, with 13 bases that match TRBD2. Germline V gives CDR1 SQVTM, CDR2 ANQGSEA. The CDR3 length is 15 residues. With 5 bases clipped from V and 1 base from J, the junction kept 3 bases outside the gene matches. Incomplete CDR3 DNA: TGCAGCGTTAGGACTAGCGGGAGACGCACAGATACG. It yields the protein CSVRTSGRRTDT. The complete CDR3 reads CSVRTSGRRTDTQYF.

This clone has at least ten counts. The observed sequence ends 3 residues before the CDR3 terminus, with the missing tail filled in from the germline J gene. V is TRBV13 and J is TRBJ2-6, with D unresolved. The germline V and J ends were trimmed by 5 bases and 0 bases, with 11 bases remaining between them. Germline assignment: CDR1 PRHDT and CDR2 FYEKMQ (reference sequence). This CDR3 is built from 16 residues. CDR3 DNA (partial): TGTGCCAGCAGCCAAAGACTGGGCTCTGGGGCCAACGTC. Translation: CASSQRLGSGANV. The complete CDR3 sequence is CASSQRLGSGANVLTF.

This clone was observed a handful of times. The read stops 3 residues short of the end of the CDR3; the missing end is completed from the germline J gene. The chain recombines TRBV13 with TRBJ2-1; D unresolved. Trimming removed 5 bases from V and 1 base from J, with 15 bases in between. Germline values: CDR1 PRHDT, CDR2 FYEKMQ (reference sequence). This CDR3 is 16 amino acids long. CDR3: CASSPPGADSYNEQFF. The CDR3 bases that were read are TGTGCCAGCAGCCCCCCAGGCGCAGATTCCTACAATGAG.

This clone was observed a handful of times. Sequencing ends 3 residues short of the CDR3 end; the germline J gene provides the rest. The V call is TRBV18, the J call TRBJ2-5; tentative D call: TRBD2 (6 bases). Germline V gene lookup returns CDR1 KGHSH and CDR2 LQKENI. Between the trimmed V and J ends, which lost 5 bases and 5 bases, there was a span of 12 bases. This CDR3 spans 13 amino acids. CDR3 sequence: CASSSTAGETQYF. The DNA read from the CDR3 is TGTGCCAGCTCATCCACCGCGGGGGAGACC. Full variable domain (remainder filled in from reference TRBV18 and TRBJ2-5): NAGVMQNPRHLVRRRGQEARLRCSPMKGHSHVYWYRQLPEEGLKFMVYLQKENIIDESGMPKERFSAEFPKEGPSILRIQQVVRGDSAAYFCASSSTAGETQYFGPGTRLLVL.

Many counts were recorded for this clone. The read gets to within 3 residues of the CDR3 end, and the germline J gene fills in the rest. The chain couples TRBV15 to TRBJ2-1, with D unclear. CDR1 is LNHNV and CDR2 is YYDKDF in the germline V gene (reference sequence). V lost 6 bases to trimming and J lost 8 bases, with 17 bases between them. The CDR3 loop spans 14 amino acids. CDR3 DNA, as far as it was read: TGTGCCACCAGATCCGAGAACTGGTCCTATGAG. This gives the protein CATRSENWSYE. The complete CDR3 sequence is CATRSENWSYEQFF.

This clone has a handful of counts. Read data end 3 residues before the CDR3 end; the end is taken from the germline J gene. The chain joins TRBV5-1 to TRBJ2-6, with TRBD1 identical over 9 bases. V gave up 10 bases and J gave up 1 base; unmatched junction bases: 9. From germline, CDR1 is SGHRS and CDR2 YFSETQ. The CDR3 has 16 residues. The CDR3 DNA, read in part, is TGCGCCGCCAGTACAGGGGGCTATTCTGGGGCCAACGTC. This encodes CAASTGGYSGANV. The full CDR3 is CAASTGGYSGANVLTF.

The sample holds many counts of this clone. The CDR3 end falls 3 residues outside the read, so it is completed with the germline J gene. The chain has TRBV7-2 and TRBJ2-7, with 12 bases lining up with TRBD2. The CDR3 consists of 15 residues. Looked up from germline, CDR1 is SGHTA and CDR2 is FQGNSA. J gave up 3 bases and V 8 bases, and 8 bases lay outside the gene matches. The part of the CDR3 DNA that was read is TGTGCCAGCCGACCTCCGGGACTAGCGGGCTACGAG. This translates into CASRPPGLAGYE. From start to end, the CDR3 is CASRPPGLAGYEQYF. The variable domain in full, completed from reference TRBV7-2 and TRBJ2-7, reads GAGVSQSPSNKVTEKGKDVELRCDPISGHTALYWYRQSLGQGLEFLIYFQGNSAPDKSGLPSDRFSAERTGGSVSTLTIQRTQQEDSAVYLCASRPPGLAGYEQYFGPGTRLTVT.

This clone appeared a few times. The read halts 3 residues ahead of the CDR3 end, with the missing end drawn from the germline J gene. The genes are TRBV7-9 and TRBJ2-7; 7 bases map to TRBD1. Germline values: CDR1 SEHNR, CDR2 FQNEAQ (reference sequence). V gave up 6 bases and J gave up 3 bases; unmatched junction bases: 2. CDR3 length: 12 residues. The chain's CDR3 is CASSWDSYEQYF. The CDR3 DNA, read in part, is TGTGCCAGCAGTTGGGACAGCTACGAG.

There are many counts of this clone. The read gets to within 3 residues of the CDR3 end, and the germline J gene fills in the rest. This chain links TRBV5-4 with TRBJ2-2; 9 bases line up with TRBD1. Germline V lookup: CDR1 SGHNT, CDR2 YYREEE (reference sequence). The CDR3 spans 16 residues. V was pared by 2 bases and J by 7 bases, with 9 bases of the junction left unmatched. The CDR3 reads CASSFTGTGRDGELFF. CDR3 bases read: TGTGCCAGCAGCTTTACGGGGACAGGGAGGGACGGGGAG. Looking up the rest from reference TRBV5-4 and TRBJ2-2 gives the full variable domain: ETGVTQSPTHLIKTRGQQVTLRCSSQSGHNTVSWYQQALGQGPQFIFQYYREEENGRGNFPPRFSGLQFPNYSSELNVNALELDDSALYLCASSFTGTGRDGELFFGEGSRLTVL.

This clone showed up just a few times. The read falls 3 residues short of the CDR3 end, and the missing part is taken from the germline J gene. The rearrangement joins TRBV2 to TRBJ2-7; D is possibly TRBD2 (6 bases). The CDR3 runs 14 residues. Trimming took 4 bases from V and 0 from J, leaving 10 bases between them. Germline CDR1 is SNHLY and CDR2 is FYNNEI. CDR3 residues: CASSGDFSSYEQYF. The CDR3 bases that were read are TGTGCCAGCAGTGGGGACTTTAGCTCCTACGAG.

This clone occurred many times. The read terminates 3 residues ahead of where the CDR3 ends, so the germline J gene completes it. The V call is TRBV28, the J call TRBJ1-5; no clear D gene. Germline V CDR1 and CDR2: MDHEN, SYDVKM. CDR3 length: 13 residues. Trimming left V 6 bases short and J 6 bases short, with 12 bases between. The DNA read from the CDR3 is TGTGCCAGCAGCCGAGACGGGGTTCAGCCC. This translates into CASSRDGVQP. Given in full, the CDR3 is CASSRDGVQPQHF. The variable domain in full, completed from reference TRBV28 and TRBJ1-5, reads DVKVTQSSRYLVKRTGEKVFLECVQDMDHENMFWYRQDPGLGLRLIYFSYDVKMKEKGDIPEGYSVSREKKERFSLILESASTNQTSMYLCASSRDGVQPQHFGDGTRLSIL.

This clone has a count of ten or more. Sequencing ends 3 residues short of the CDR3 end; the germline J gene provides the rest. The chain combines TRBV5-6 with TRBJ2-3; D uncertain. Germline CDR1 and CDR2: SGHDT and YYEEEE. V lost 2 bases, J lost 2 bases, and 12 bases lay in between. The length of the CDR3 is 15 residues. Here the CDR3 reads CASSLYREFTDTQYF. The part of the CDR3 DNA that was read is TGTGCCAGCAGCTTATACAGAGAATTCACAGATACG. Drawing the rest from reference TRBV5-6 and TRBJ2-3, the complete variable domain is DAGVTQSPTHLIKTRGQQVTLRCSPKSGHDTVSWYQQALGQGPQFIFQYYEEEERQRGNFPDRFSGHQFPNYSSELNVNALLLGDSALYLCASSLYREFTDTQYFGPGTRLTVL.

A remark on this clone: The missing CDR3 end, 3 residues past where the read stops, is filled in from the germline J gene. The V and J genes are TRBV7-8 and TRBJ1-1; D unclear. CDR1 is SGHVS, CDR2 FQNEAQ, per germline. The CDR3 is made up of 13 amino acids. Trimming left V 2 bases short and J 4 bases short, with 8 bases between. The CDR3 loop reads CASSLPLGTEAFF. CDR3 DNA, as far as it was read: TGTGCCAGCAGCTTACCTCTCGGCACTGAA.

This clone was found many times. The CDR3 is cut off 3 residues early in the read; its end comes from the germline J gene. This sequence joins TRBV7-9 and TRBJ2-7; a possible D gene is TRBD1 (6 bases). The CDR3 runs to 14 residues. The germline V gene encodes CDR1 SEHNR and CDR2 FQNEAQ (reference sequence). Trimming took off 4 bases at V and 6 bases at J, with 16 bases between the two ends. CDR3 DNA, as far as it was read: TGTGCCAGCAGCTCACTCGCCCAGGGGAGCGAG. This sequence encodes CASSSLAQGSE. The entire CDR3 reads CASSSLAQGSEQYF. The full variable domain, with the rest looked up from reference TRBV7-9 and TRBJ2-7, is DTGVSQNPRHKITKRGQNVTFRCDPISEHNRLYWYRQTLGQGPEFLTYFQNEAQLEKSRLLSDRFSAERPKGSFSTLEIQRTEQGDSAMYLCASSSLAQGSEQYFGPGTRLTVT.

This clone was seen at least ten times. CDR3 DNA, as far as it was read: TGTGCCAGCAGTGTAGCCAGGGCGTTCACAGATACG. Its protein product is CASSVARAFTDT. From start to end, the CDR3 is CASSVARAFTDTQYF. The chain links TRBV2 to TRBJ2-3; possibly TRBD1 for D (5 bases). The sequenced fragment ends 3 residues before the CDR3 boundary, so the rest is inferred from the germline J gene. Trimming took 4 bases from V and 2 from J, leaving 13 bases between them. Germline CDR1 reads SNHLY; CDR2 reads FYNNEI. The CDR3 covers 15 residues.

Concerning this clone itself: Coverage ceases 3 residues before the CDR3 finishes, and the germline J gene fills in the end. The chain links TRBV5-1 to TRBJ2-7; 9 bases are shared with TRBD1. There are 13 residues in the CDR3. The germline V gene encodes CDR1 SGHRS and CDR2 YFSETQ. Unmatched junction bases numbered 8, after V lost 9 bases and J lost 4 bases. The chain's CDR3 is CATSTGTGYEQYF. CDR3 DNA (partial): TGCGCCACTTCTACCGGGACAGGGTACGAG.

This clone was counted at least ten times. The observed sequence ends 3 residues before the CDR3 terminus, with the missing tail filled in from the germline J gene. The chain links TRBV6-1 to TRBJ2-2, with TRBD1 identical over 10 bases. The CDR3 runs 16 residues. V shed 4 bases and J 4 bases; nucleotides not matched to a gene: 6. From germline, CDR1 is MNHNS and CDR2 SASEGT. CDR3 DNA (partial): TGTGCCAGCAGTGTTGACAGGGGGCAAGGCACCGGGGAG. Translated: CASSVDRGQGTGE. The CDR3 as a whole reads CASSVDRGQGTGELFF.

This clone was recorded at least ten times. The CDR3 end falls 3 residues outside the read, so it is completed with the germline J gene. V is TRBV19 and J is TRBJ2-3; 13 bases fit TRBD2. The junction had 7 bases not matched to a gene; V was cut back by 9 bases and J by 1 base. CDR3 size: 16 residues. CDR1 and CDR2 (germline): LNHDA, SQIVND (reference sequence). The CDR3 bases that were read are TGTGCCAGCACAACTAGCGGGAGGGCCGGCACAGATACG. As protein: CASTTSGRAGTDT. The full CDR3 is CASTTSGRAGTDTQYF.

Note on this clone: The DNA ends 3 residues before the CDR3 does, and the rest of the CDR3 is filled in from the germline J gene. V gene TRBV6-1 combines with J gene TRBJ1-1, with D possibly matching TRBD1 (5 bases). The CDR3 has 15 residues. Looked up from germline, CDR1 is MNHNS and CDR2 is SASEGT. The V end was cut by 3 bases, the J end by 6 bases, with 17 bases between. The CDR3: CASSEGEGSHAEAFF. CDR3 DNA (partial): TGTGCCAGCAGTGAGGGTGAGGGGTCGCATGCTGAA.

Many counts were recorded for this clone. Read coverage stops 3 residues before the CDR3 terminus; the germline J gene supplies the remainder. The genes are TRBV2 and TRBJ2-7, with D unclear. Germline V lookup: CDR1 SNHLY, CDR2 FYNNEI. The ends were cut back, 5 bases at V and 2 bases at J, with 10 bases in the middle. This CDR3 spans 13 amino acids. The DNA read from the CDR3 is TGTGCCAGCAGTAGCGCAATTACCTACGAG. Its translation is CASSSAITYE. The whole CDR3 protein is CASSSAITYEQYF.

This clone was observed at least ten times. The CDR3 goes on 3 residues after the read ends, and that part is filled in from the germline J gene. V usage is TRBV7-9 and J usage is TRBJ1-4; the match to TRBD1 covers 9 bases. Germline CDR1 SEHNR, CDR2 FQNEAQ (reference sequence). The CDR3 is 15 residues long. Trimming removed 6 bases from V and 7 bases from J; junction bases left unmatched: 9. The CDR3 is CASSSRQGVVEKLFF. The DNA read from the CDR3 is TGTGCCAGCAGTTCCCGACAGGGGGTGGTTGAAAAA.

The sample holds many counts of this clone. The read halts 3 residues ahead of the CDR3 end, with the missing end drawn from the germline J gene. This chain uses TRBV20-1 with TRBJ1-6; weak D call: TRBD1 (6 bases). The CDR3 consists of 15 residues. Trimming cost V 6 bases and J 10 bases, with 22 bases left between them. Germline lookup yields CDR1 DFQATT and CDR2 SNEGSKA (reference sequence). The DNA read from the CDR3 is TGCAGTGCCCCACCCACAAGGGGGTTAGGATCACCC. It yields the protein CSAPPTRGLGSP. In full, the CDR3 is CSAPPTRGLGSPLHF.

This clone was observed many times. Read data end 3 residues before the CDR3 end; the end is taken from the germline J gene. The V gene is TRBV29-1, the J gene TRBJ2-1; 7 bases are a match to TRBD2. This CDR3 has 16 amino acids. Trimming at V came to 6 bases and at J to 6 bases, leaving 17 bases not matched to a gene. Germline loops: CDR1 SQVTM, CDR2 ANQGSEA. The CDR3 protein is CSVPPAGQAGPNEQFF. The covered CDR3 bases are TGCAGCGTGCCCCCCGCCGGCCAAGCGGGACCCAATGAG.

This clone was detected ten times or more. Sequencing ends 3 residues short of the CDR3 end; the germline J gene provides the rest. J is TRBJ2-7 and V is TRBV4-1, with a possible D match to TRBD2 (6 bases). V shed 4 bases and J shed 2 bases, with 12 bases lying between them. Germline loops: CDR1 MGHRA, CDR2 YSYEKL. CDR3 size: 14 residues. The CDR3 loop is CASSPSRGAYEQYF. The part of the CDR3 DNA that was read is TGCGCCAGCAGCCCTTCTCGCGGGGCCTACGAG.

In regard to this clone: The CDR3 goes on 3 residues after the read ends, and that part is filled in from the germline J gene. The chain uses TRBV20-1 and TRBJ2-7; 14 bases fit TRBD2. Losses at the gene ends were 5 bases for V and 6 bases for J; bases not matched to a gene: 3. Germline-derived CDR1 and CDR2 are DFQATT and SNEGSKA (reference sequence). This CDR3 is built from 13 residues. Partial CDR3 DNA: TGCAGTGCTCGGGGACTAGCGGGAGCCGAG. This translates into CSARGLAGAE. The CDR3 as a whole reads CSARGLAGAEQYF.